This passage covers 5 T cell receptor beta chains from one sample sequenced in a study of blood T cell repertoires in COVID-19. Method: immunoSEQ multiplex PCR; TCRdb's copy keeps in-frame clones and lacks some. Among about 300,000 clones listed, approximately 90% were seen once. Specimen: PBMCs or T cells enriched from blood (not recorded which). These receptors were collected from a woman aged 25-40 years who had recovered from COVID-19.

V gene TRBV4-3 combines with J gene TRBJ2-7; 8 bases align to TRBD2. The CDR3 has 14 amino acids. Germline assignment: CDR1 LGHNA and CDR2 YSLEER. Trimming at V came to 3 bases and at J to 6 bases, leaving 7 bases not matched to a gene. CDR3 region: CASSQFSGGGEQYF. CDR3 sequence (DNA): TGCGCCAGCAGCCAGTTTTCCGGGGGGGGCGAGCAGTACTTC.

The chain couples TRBV4-1 to TRBJ1-5; D is unresolved. This CDR3 region has 15 residues. The V and J ends lost 1 base and 7 bases respectively, with 14 bases between them. Per the germline V gene, CDR1 is MGHRA and CDR2 is YSYEKL. For the CDR3, the DNA is TGCGCCAGCAGCCAAGGTCCGGTGTCTAACCAGCCCCAGCATTTT. Translation gives CASSQGPVSNQPQHF.

On this clone: The junction departs from germline at one end; a sequencing error may be responsible. J is TRBJ1-2 and V is TRBV24-1; D is unresolved. This CDR3 is 11 amino acids long. Germline-derived CDR1 and CDR2 are KGHDR and SFDVKD. CDR3 in amino acids: CATRGASKWYF. The CDR3 DNA is TGTGCCACCAGAGGAGCTAGTAAGTGGTACTTC.

The V and J genes are TRBV7-9 and TRBJ1-6, with no clear D. The CDR3 runs 15 residues. Germline lookup yields CDR1 SEHNR and CDR2 FQNEAQ (reference sequence). V was shortened by 5 bases and J by 0 bases, with 8 bases between the two germline ends. The CDR3 loop is CASSTHLSYNSPLHF. The CDR3 DNA reads TGTGCCAGCAGCACTCACCTCTCCTATAATTCACCCCTCCACTTT.

V usage is TRBV2 and J usage is TRBJ1-6; 7 bases line up with TRBD1. The CDR3 totals 17 residues. CDR1 SNHLY and CDR2 FYNNEI come from the germline V gene. The junction had 4 bases not matched to a gene; V was cut back by 2 bases and J by 0 bases. The CDR3 loop is CASSESGGSSYNSPLHF. CDR3 DNA sequence: TGTGCCAGCAGTGAATCAGGGGGGAGCTCCTATAATTCACCCCTCCACTTT.